Below are 20 T cell receptor beta chains sequenced from a single sample in a study of technical replicates of blood from a handful of donors. Sequencing was performed with immunoSEQ multiplex PCR; in TCRdb, only in-frame clones are kept and a portion is missing. The sample yields approximately 66,000 clones, roughly 90% seen once. Specimen: PBMCs. The source of these receptors is a human donor in good health. Some clones in this sample may be carry-over from other donors' samples.

The J gene is TRBJ2-5, the V gene TRBV5-1, with 9 bases aligning to TRBD2. Germline loops: CDR1 SGHRS, CDR2 YFSETQ. With 4 bases clipped from V and 2 bases from J, the junction kept 9 bases outside the gene matches. The length of the CDR3 is 16 residues. In nucleotides, the CDR3 is TGCGCCAGCAGCCTAAGTAATAGCGGGGGTCAAGAGACCCAGTACTTC. Translated: CASSLSNSGGQETQYF.

This clone was counted once. The chain is built from TRBV9 and TRBJ2-1, with 10 positions matching TRBD1. Germline CDR1 and CDR2: SGDLS and YYNGEE. V was pared by 3 bases and J by 7 bases, with 10 bases of the junction left unmatched. The CDR3 has 16 residues. The CDR3 loop reads CASSASLGQGENEQFF. The CDR3 DNA is TGTGCCAGCAGCGCGTCGCTAGGACAGGGGGAAAATGAGCAGTTCTTC. Complete variable domain (other parts from reference TRBV9 and TRBJ2-1): DSGVTQTPKHLITATGQRVTLRCSPRSGDLSVYWYQQSLDQGLQFLIQYYNGEERAKGNILERFSAQQFPDLHSELNLSSLELGDSALYFCASSASLGQGENEQFFGPGTRLTVL.

The V call is TRBV5-1, the J call TRBJ1-2, with D hard to call. The V end lost 4 bases, the J end lost 1 base, and 11 bases lay between the germline ends. This CDR3 spans 14 amino acids. CDR1 is SGHRS, CDR2 YFSETQ, per germline. For the CDR3, the DNA is TGCGCCAGCAGCCTGGAGACAAGTAACTATGGCTACACCTTC. Its translation: CASSLETSNYGYTF.

CDR3 DNA sequence: TGTGCCAGCAGCTTCGGACAGCCTGGAAACACCATATATTTT. Protein product: CASSFGQPGNTIYF. The rearrangement uses TRBV7-6 and TRBJ1-3, with a possible D match to TRBD1 (6 bases). CDR1 SGHVS and CDR2 FNYEAQ come from the germline V gene. This CDR3 comprises 14 residues. V was pared by 3 bases and J by 2 bases, with 8 bases between.

The chain employs TRBV5-1 and TRBJ1-1, with D uncertain. Germline V gene lookup returns CDR1 SGHRS and CDR2 YFSETQ. Trimming left V 5 bases short and J 4 bases short, with 9 bases between. CDR3 length: 12 amino acids. The CDR3 DNA sequence: TGCGCCAGCAGTAGTGCGCCCACTGAAGCTTTCTTT. Amino acids: CASSSAPTEAFF.

The V gene is TRBV19, the J gene TRBJ1-6, with a possible D match to TRBD1 (5 bases). V was cut by 5 bases and J by 7 bases, with 15 bases left in between. Germline CDR1 is LNHDA and CDR2 is SQIVND (reference sequence). The CDR3 totals 15 residues. This CDR3 is CASSAPGLGNSPLHF. As DNA, the CDR3 is TGTGCCAGTAGTGCTCCGGGACTAGGAAATTCACCCCTCCACTTT.

The chain couples TRBV2 to TRBJ2-3, with 8 nucleotides matching TRBD2. In germline, CDR1 is SNHLY, CDR2 FYNNEI. This CDR3 spans 17 amino acids. The V segment lost 5 bases and the J segment 0 bases; nucleotides outside the gene matches: 10. CDR3 coding DNA: TGTGCCAGCAGTTCCGGGACTAGGACCACTAGCACAGATACGCAGTATTTT. It yields the protein CASSSGTRTTSTDTQYF.

This chain connects TRBV5-1 to TRBJ2-3; D possibly corresponds to TRBD2 (5 bases). Trimming took 0 bases from V and 3 from J, leaving 11 bases between them. CDR1 SGHRS and CDR2 YFSETQ come from the germline V gene. The CDR3 length is 15 residues. Written as DNA, the CDR3 is TGCGCCAGCAGCTTGGTCGGGGTCGGGACAGATACGCAGTATTTT. This codes for CASSLVGVGTDTQYF.

This rearrangement joins TRBV4-3 to TRBJ1-3; the match to TRBD1 covers 7 bases. This CDR3 is 17 amino acids long. J was trimmed by 0 bases and V by 0 bases; bases with no gene match: 5. From germline, CDR1 is LGHNA and CDR2 YSLEER. CDR3 protein: CASSQELGGASGNTIYF. The CDR3 nucleotides read TGCGCCAGCAGCCAAGAGTTAGGGGGCGCCTCTGGAAACACCATATATTTT.

This sequence joins TRBV19 and TRBJ1-2, with 7 bases aligning to TRBD1. Losses at the gene ends were 6 bases for V and 2 bases for J; bases not matched to a gene: 9. The CDR3 totals 15 residues. Germline-derived CDR1 and CDR2 are LNHDA and SQIVND (reference sequence). DNA of the CDR3: TGTGCCAGTAGCAGACCCGGGACAGCAAACTATGGCTACACCTTC. It codes for CASSRPGTANYGYTF.

The V gene is TRBV19, the J gene TRBJ2-7; 9 nucleotides line up with TRBD2. Germline CDR1 and CDR2: LNHDA and SQIVND (reference sequence). The trim removed 6 bases at V and 6 bases at J, leaving 6 bases unmatched. The CDR3 runs to 13 residues. This chain's CDR3 is CASSPAAGGEQYF. The CDR3 region has the DNA TGTGCCAGTAGCCCCGCAGCGGGAGGCGAGCAGTACTTC.

The J gene is TRBJ1-4, the V gene TRBV29-1, with D perhaps matching TRBD1 (6 bases). CDR3 length equals 12 residues. The V end lost 6 bases, the J end lost 7 bases, and 12 bases lay between the germline ends. Germline assignment: CDR1 SQVTM and CDR2 ANQGSEA. The CDR3 reads CSVGGAREKLFF. The CDR3 DNA reads as TGCAGCGTCGGGGGGGCGCGTGAAAAACTGTTTTTT.

The chain joins TRBV6-1 to TRBJ1-6, with D unresolved. V gave up 3 bases and J gave up 9 bases, with 12 bases separating them. CDR3 length: 14 amino acids. CDR1 and CDR2 (germline): MNHNS, SASEGT. This CDR3 reads CASSETRSGSPLHF. The CDR3 region has the DNA TGTGCCAGCAGTGAGACAAGGTCTGGTTCACCCCTCCACTTT.

In DNA form, the CDR3 reads TGTGCCAGTAGACGACAGGTGGGCTACGAGCAGTACTTC. Amino acid sequence: CASRRQVGYEQYF. V usage is TRBV19 and J usage is TRBJ2-7, with D possibly TRBD1 on 6 matching bases. From germline, CDR1 is LNHDA and CDR2 SQIVND (reference sequence). The CDR3 is 13 amino acids. The V and J ends lost 6 bases and 3 bases respectively, with 12 bases between them.

The rearrangement uses TRBV5-4 and TRBJ1-2, with 10 bases lining up with TRBD1. With 7 bases clipped from V and 2 bases from J, the junction kept 14 bases outside the gene matches. The CDR3 is made up of 17 amino acids. Germline CDR1 is SGHNT and CDR2 is YYREEE (reference sequence). Here the CDR3 reads CASFQGQGRPFNYGYTF. The CDR3 coding sequence is TGTGCCAGCTTCCAGGGACAGGGGAGACCGTTCAACTATGGCTACACCTTC. Drawing the rest from reference TRBV5-4 and TRBJ1-2, the complete variable domain is ETGVTQSPTHLIKTRGQQVTLRCSSQSGHNTVSWYQQALGQGPQFIFQYYREEENGRGNFPPRFSGLQFPNYSSELNVNALELDDSALYLCASFQGQGRPFNYGYTFGSGTRLTVV.

The chain has TRBV30 and TRBJ2-1; the match to TRBD2 covers 9 bases. J was trimmed by 7 bases and V by 0 bases; bases with no gene match: 7. The CDR3 sequence is 15 residues long. Germline loops: CDR1 GTSNPN, CDR2 SVGIG (reference sequence). The CDR3 bases are TGTGCCTGGAGTGTCACCAGCGGGAGGAGGAATGAGCAGTTCTTC. This sequence encodes CAWSVTSGRRNEQFF.

This clone was seen only once. The chain is built from TRBV7-3 and TRBJ1-1; a weak D match, TRBD1 (6 bases). The CDR3 has 16 residues. Trimming left V 2 bases short and J 7 bases short, with 20 bases between. Germline-derived CDR1 and CDR2 are SGHTA and FQGTGA. The CDR3 region has the DNA TGTGCCAGCAGCTTAGTTCCGTCCCAGGGGATTGATGAAGCTTTCTTT. Amino acids: CASSLVPSQGIDEAFF.

The chain recombines TRBV14 with TRBJ2-7; a possible D gene is TRBD2 (5 bases). V gave up 1 base and J gave up 2 bases, with 9 bases separating them. The length of the CDR3 is 14 residues. The germline CDR1 and CDR2 sequences are SGHDN and FVKESK. The CDR3 sequence: CASSQVPGTYEQYF. The DNA for the CDR3 is TGTGCCAGCAGCCAAGTACCGGGAACCTACGAGCAGTACTTC.

V usage is TRBV7-9 and J usage is TRBJ1-5; unclear D gene. Deletions cut 5 bases from V and 6 bases from J, with 14 bases between. This CDR3 spans 14 amino acids. Germline CDR1 is SEHNR and CDR2 is FQNEAQ (reference sequence). The CDR3 spells CASSHSGKGQPQHF. The CDR3 bases are TGTGCCAGCAGCCATTCCGGGAAGGGTCAGCCCCAGCATTTT.

This rearrangement joins TRBV5-5 to TRBJ2-7; 12 bases agree with TRBD1. Germline loops: CDR1 SGHKS, CDR2 YYEKEE (reference sequence). The length of the CDR3 is 14 residues. The junction had 5 bases not matched to a gene; V was cut back by 5 bases and J by 5 bases. The CDR3 sequence is CASSPGQGANEQYF. The CDR3 nucleotides read TGTGCCAGCAGTCCGGGACAGGGGGCCAACGAGCAGTACTTC.